Listed below are T cell receptor beta chains from one sample, sequenced in a study of T cell responses to AZD1222 COVID-19 vaccine. TCRdb keeps only in-frame clones here, not all; method: immunoSEQ multiplex PCR. The sample records 150,000 to 180,000 clones, over 70% being singletons. Material: peripheral blood, obtained 28 days after the second AZD1222 dose. The source is an adult who received the AZD1222 COVID-19 vaccine. CDR3s include the opening cysteine and the closing phenylalanine or tryptophan. A D gene is named only where the DNA matches it firmly. Clone size, where shown, is once, few, many, or a class for clones that have expanded.

NA	NA	TRBV28	TRBJ2-7	TGTGCCAGCAGTTTAAGTGGGACCTACGAGCAGTACTTC	CASSLSGTYEQYF
NA	NA	TRBV6-5	TRBJ1-1	TGTGCCAGCAGCTCTCCATGGGAAGCTTTCTTT	CASSSPWEAFF
NA	NA	TRBV18	TRBJ2-6	TGTGCCAGCTCACCGGAACGGGCTGGGGCCAACGTCCTGACTTTC	CASSPERAGANVLTF
NA	TRBD2	TRBV2	TRBJ2-7	TGTGCCAGCAGTGAACTGTCTAGCGGGAGAGGCGAGCAGTACTTC	CASSELSSGRGEQYF
NA	NA	TRBV5-4	TRBJ2-1	TGTGCCAGCAGCTTGGAGGGGGGGGCCTACAATGAGCAGTTCTTC	CASSLEGGAYNEQFF
NA	NA	TRBV29-1	TRBJ1-2	TGCAGCATCACGAGCGGGGAAATAACCGGCTACACCTTC	CSITSGEITGYTF
NA	TRBD1	TRBV19	TRBJ1-6	TGTGCCAGTAGTATAGATCGGGACAGAAATTTACCCCTCCACTTT	CASSIDRDRNLPLHF
NA	TRBD2	TRBV6-2/TRBV6-3	TRBJ2-1	TGTGCCAGCAGCCCTTCGACTAGCGGGAGGGCTAGCTTCTACAATGAGCAGTTCTTC	CASSPSTSGRASFYNEQFF
once	TRBD1	TRBV15	TRBJ2-5	TGTGCCACCAGCAGACCGGGACAGGGGGAAGAGACCCAGTACTTC	CATSRPGQGEETQYF
NA	NA	TRBV28	TRBJ1-2	TGTGCCAGCAGTCTTGACACGTTTCGGGGTAATGGCTACACCTTC	CASSLDTFRGNGYTF
NA	NA	TRBV3-1/TRBV3-2	TRBJ2-1	TGTGCCAGCAGCCAAGGCCCGCCCTCCTACAATGAGCAGTTCTTC	CASSQGPPSYNEQFF
NA	NA	TRBV25-1	TRBJ2-7	TGTGCCAGCAGTGAGATAGGGTACGAGCAGTACTTC	CASSEIGYEQYF
NA	NA	TRBV7-2	TRBJ2-7	TGTGCCAGCAGCCCCGAGGGGGGGAATGGCTACGAGCAGTACTTC	CASSPEGGNGYEQYF
NA	NA	TRBV27	TRBJ2-1	TGTGCCAGCACCCAATACAATGAGCAGTTCTTC	CASTQYNEQFF
NA	NA	TRBV20-1	TRBJ2-3	TGCAGTGCTAGTTATCCTAGCACAGATACGCAGTATTTT	CSASYPSTDTQYF
few	NA	TRBV6-2/TRBV6-3	TRBJ1-1	TGTGCCAGCAGTTACTCTCCACCCCGGGGGCGCCCCCCCATGAACACTGAAGCTTTCTTT	CASSYSPPRGRPPMNTEAFF
once	NA	TRBV5-4	TRBJ2-1	TGTGCCAGCAGCTTGGGGCTTTATAGCTCCTACAATGAGCAGTTCTTC	CASSLGLYSSYNEQFF
NA	NA	TRBV30	TRBJ2-3	TGTGCCTGGAGTGTGAACAACCCGAATACGCAGTATTTT	CAWSVNNPNTQYF
NA	TRBD2	TRBV10-3	TRBJ2-2	TGTGCCATCGCTGGATGGGGTAGCGGGAGAACAACCGGGGAGCTGTTTTTT	CAIAGWGSGRTTGELFF
NA	NA	TRBV28	TRBJ1-3	TGTGCCAGCAGTTTATATAGGGGAGCTGGAAACACCATATATTTT	CASSLYRGAGNTIYF
NA	NA	TRBV5-1	TRBJ2-7	TGCGCCAGCAGCTTGGTTCGGGAGCCCGTCGAGCAGTACTTC	CASSLVREPVEQYF
NA	NA	TRBV6-6	TRBJ1-5	TGTGCCAGCAGTCCCGGGACTAATAGCAATCAGCCCCAGCATTTT	CASSPGTNSNQPQHF
NA	NA	TRBV7-9	TRBJ1-1	TGTGCCAGCAGGGCGGGGAGTCGGACTGAAGCTTTCTTT	CASRAGSRTEAFF
NA	NA	TRBV3-1/TRBV3-2	TRBJ1-5	TGTGCCAGCAGCCAAGGCCAGCCGGATCAGCCCCAGCATTTT	CASSQGQPDQPQHF
NA	NA	TRBV28	TRBJ2-1	TGTGCCAGCAGGGACTACTCCTACAATGAGCAGTTCTTC	CASRDYSYNEQFF
NA	NA	TRBV5-8	TRBJ1-5	TGTGCCAGCAGCTTGCGTCATCGCAATCAGCCCCAGCATTTT	CASSLRHRNQPQHF
NA	NA	TRBV11-2	TRBJ1-3	TGTGCCAGCAGCTTAGGATCCGTAGGCAACACCATATATTTT	CASSLGSVGNTIYF
NA	TRBD2	TRBV11-2	TRBJ2-1	TGTGCCAGCAGCCCGGGACTAGCCTTCGAGCAGTTCTTC	CASSPGLAFEQFF
NA	NA	TRBV4-2	TRBJ2-1	TGTGCCAGCAGCCAAGATGTGGCCGTAGGCTACAATGAGCAGTTCTTC	CASSQDVAVGYNEQFF
NA	NA	TRBV5-8	TRBJ1-5	TGTGCCAGCAGCTTGGAGGCCTGGGGCAATCAGCCCCAGCATTTT	CASSLEAWGNQPQHF
NA	TRBD1	TRBV9	TRBJ2-3	TGTGCCAGCAGCACGGACAGGGGGGGCACAGATACGCAGTATTTT	CASSTDRGGTDTQYF
NA	NA	TRBV28	TRBJ1-6	TGTGCCAGCAGTGGGAGCTCCTATAATTCACCCCTCCACTTT	CASSGSSYNSPLHF
NA	TRBD1	TRBV27	TRBJ2-7	TGTGCCAGCAGACCCCGGACAGGGGGCTTGTACGAGCAGTACTTC	CASRPRTGGLYEQYF
NA	NA	TRBV6-5	TRBJ1-1	TGTGCCAGCTCCCCTGGGGTAGCTGAAGCTTTCTTT	CASSPGVAEAFF
once	TRBD2	TRBV5-6	TRBJ2-5	TGTGCCAGCAGCTTGCGGGGGACTAGCGGGGGAGAGACCCAGTACTTC	CASSLRGTSGGETQYF
once	NA	TRBV9	TRBJ2-3	TGTGCCAGCAGCGTATCGACCGCAGATACGCAGTATTTT	CASSVSTADTQYF
NA	NA	TRBV5-1	TRBJ2-6	TGCGCCAGCAGCCAGGGGACTGGGGCCAACGTCCTGACTTTC	CASSQGTGANVLTF
few	NA	TRBV29-1	TRBJ2-4	TGCAGCGTCGTCCTGGGAAACATTCAGTACTTC	CSVVLGNIQYF
NA	TRBD1	TRBV30	TRBJ1-6	TGTGCCTGGAGTGGGACAGGGTCAATCTTTGGGATTAATTCACCCCTCCACTTT	CAWSGTGSIFGINSPLHF
NA	NA	TRBV7-8	TRBJ1-2	TGTGCCAGCAGCCAATGGACCGGGGATAACTATGGCTACACCTTC	CASSQWTGDNYGYTF